Below, 18 T cell receptor beta chains from the same sample are listed, as sequenced in a study of response to subunit inactivated influenza vaccine. TCRdb reprocessed the RT-PCR reads via MiXCR and lists one record per CDR3 protein. This sample has approximately 680,000 distinct CDR3 sequences, with about a sixth found just once. The starting material was PBMCs from blood, obtained about 12 days after vaccination. All receptors derive from a man aged 45-60 years who received an inactivated influenza vaccine.

This clonotype was detected a few times. The J gene is TRBJ1-2, the V gene TRBV12-3 or TRBV12-4; 7 nucleotides align to TRBD1. Trimming cost V 5 bases and J 2 bases; bases outside gene matches: 5. This CDR3 comprises 14 residues. The CDR3: CASSVGQSNYGYTF. In nucleotides, the CDR3 is TGTGCCAGCAGTGTGGGACAGTCAAACTATGGCTACACCTTC.

This clonotype has just a few counts. The gene calls are TRBV4-2 and TRBJ2-7, with 12 bases identical to TRBD2. Germline lookup yields CDR1 LGHNA and CDR2 YNFKEQ. There are 19 residues in the CDR3. V gave up 0 bases and J gave up 0 bases; unmatched junction bases: 9. The CDR3 protein is CASSQDLTSGGLSSYEQYF. Written as DNA, the CDR3 is TGTGCCAGCAGCCAAGATCTGACTAGCGGGGGCCTAAGCTCCTACGAGCAGTACTTC.

The rearrangement links TRBV5-1 to TRBJ2-7, with 14 bases matching TRBD2. Trimming removed 4 bases from V and 2 bases from J; junction bases left unmatched: 11. The CDR3 spans 18 residues. Germline V gene sequence: CDR1 SGHRS, CDR2 YFSETQ. Here the CDR3 reads CASSLRTSGGLLTYEQYF. The DNA for the CDR3 is TGCGCCAGCAGCCTCCGGACTAGCGGGGGGCTGTTAACCTACGAGCAGTACTTC.

This sequence joins TRBV20-1 and TRBJ2-3, with 13 bases identical to TRBD2. This CDR3 is built from 16 residues. V was pared by 2 bases and J by 5 bases, with 7 bases of the junction left unmatched. In germline, CDR1 is DFQATT, CDR2 SNEGSKA (reference sequence). This CDR3 is CSARSKTSGRQDTQYF. CDR3 bases: TGCAGTGCTAGATCTAAGACTAGCGGGAGGCAAGATACGCAGTATTTT.

In its sample, this clonotype was seen a few times. This chain connects TRBV12-3 or TRBV12-4 to TRBJ2-5; possibly TRBD2 for D (6 bases). Deletions cut 5 bases from V and 2 bases from J, with 15 bases between. This CDR3 has 15 residues. CDR3 amino acids: CASSPARGQQETQYF. In DNA, the CDR3 is TGTGCCAGCAGTCCCGCGCGGGGCCAGCAAGAGACCCAGTACTTC.

The rearrangement joins TRBV28 to TRBJ1-5, with TRBD1 matching 7 bases. The CDR3 runs to 18 residues. V was pared by 11 bases and J by 0 bases, with 19 bases of the junction left unmatched. Germline CDR1 is MDHEN and CDR2 is SYDVKM. CDR3 sequence (DNA): TGTGCCTCCACCAGGGGGAAAACAGGGATTTATAGCAATCAGCCCCAGCATTTT. It is translated as CASTRGKTGIYSNQPQHF.

The chain joins TRBV6-2 or TRBV6-3 to TRBJ2-7; D might be TRBD1 (6 bases). The germline V and J ends were trimmed by 7 bases and 4 bases, with 20 bases remaining between them. CDR3 length: 15 residues. The germline V gene has CDR1 MNHEY and CDR2 SVGEGT. The CDR3 region is CASNRGPQGKYEQYF. In nucleotides, the CDR3 is TGTGCCAGCAACCGGGGACCTCAGGGGAAATACGAGCAGTACTTC.

At least ten counts were recorded for this clonotype. The gene calls are TRBV28 and TRBJ2-7, with D tentatively TRBD2 (6 bases). V was cut by 6 bases and J by 6 bases, with 24 bases left in between. This CDR3 has 16 amino acids. CDR1 MDHEN and CDR2 SYDVKM come from the germline V gene. The CDR3 here is CASRNAYGTDWIEQYF. The DNA of the CDR3 is TGTGCCAGCAGAAATGCGTACGGGACTGACTGGATCGAGCAGTACTTC.

In DNA form, the CDR3 reads TGCAGTGCTAGAGGGCTAGAGGATGAGCAGTTCTTC. Residues: CSARGLEDEQFF. This chain links TRBV20-1 with TRBJ2-1; D is unclear. The V gene's germline CDR1 is DFQATT and CDR2 SNEGSKA (reference sequence). The CDR3 totals 12 residues. Trimming pared 1 base from V and 8 bases from J, leaving 9 bases between.

A single count supports this clonotype. Compared with germline, one end of the junction differs, possibly owing to a read error. The chain employs TRBV12-3 or TRBV12-4 and TRBJ2-2, with D uncertain. This CDR3 contains 16 residues. In DNA form, the CDR3 reads TGTGCCAGCTGTTTTTCCCACAGATCGAACACCGGGGAGCTGTTTTTT. This sequence encodes CASCFSHRSNTGELFF.

This clonotype showed up many times. The chain uses TRBV5-1 and TRBJ2-2; no clear D gene. The CDR3 spans 16 residues. Trimming removed 1 base from V and 1 base from J, with 11 bases in between. From germline, CDR1 is SGHRS and CDR2 YFSETQ. DNA of the CDR3: TGCGCCAGCAGCTTGTCCCCCCAGAGGAACACCGGGGAGCTGTTTTTT. As protein: CASSLSPQRNTGELFF.

The chain carries TRBV6-5 and TRBJ2-7, with D tentatively TRBD1 (6 bases). The V end was cut by 2 bases, the J end by 3 bases, with 17 bases between. Looked up from germline, CDR1 is MNHEY and CDR2 is SVGAGI. This CDR3 comprises 16 residues. The CDR3 bases are TGTGCCAGCAGTTACGCCCAGGACAGAACCCACTACGAGCAGTACTTC. This gives the protein CASSYAQDRTHYEQYF.

The table lists this clonotype with a few counts. This chain links TRBV12-3 or TRBV12-4 with TRBJ1-2; the D gene is possibly TRBD1 (6 bases). This CDR3 has 13 residues. Trimming pared 6 bases from V and 4 bases from J, leaving 12 bases between. The CDR3 spells CASSGPGAYGYTF. The CDR3 DNA is TGTGCCAGCAGCGGACCGGGGGCCTATGGCTACACCTTC.

There are many counts of this clonotype. V gene TRBV4-3 combines with J gene TRBJ1-1; no clear D gene. The CDR3 contains 16 residues. Trimming stripped 0 bases from V and 5 bases from J, with 16 bases between. The germline gives CDR1 LGHNA, CDR2 YSLEER. CDR3 residues: CASSQDQFRAATEAFF. The CDR3 DNA reads TGCGCCAGCAGCCAAGATCAATTTCGGGCAGCGACTGAAGCTTTCTTT.

In this sample, this clonotype turned up a few times. V usage is TRBV5-1 and J usage is TRBJ1-6; TRBD1 is a possible D gene (5 bases). Trimming pared 4 bases from V and 10 bases from J, leaving 15 bases between. Looked up from germline, CDR1 is SGHRS and CDR2 is YFSETQ. This CDR3 contains 14 residues. Written as DNA, the CDR3 is TGCGCCAGCAGCCCGGCGGGGGTGCGGTCACCCCTCCACTTT. Its protein is CASSPAGVRSPLHF.

In its sample, this clonotype was seen a few times. This rearrangement joins TRBV28 to TRBJ1-2, with D tentatively TRBD1 (5 bases). Between the trimmed V and J ends, which lost 3 bases and 7 bases, there was a span of 9 bases. Per the germline V gene, CDR1 is MDHEN and CDR2 is SYDVKM. This CDR3 region has 12 residues. CDR3 residues: CASSLGGSGYTF. In DNA, the CDR3 is TGTGCCAGCAGTTTGGGGGGGAGTGGCTACACCTTC.

This clonotype was seen more than once but under ten times. The chain employs TRBV20-1 and TRBJ1-4, with TRBD1 matching over 8 bases. Germline CDR1 is DFQATT and CDR2 is SNEGSKA (reference sequence). The CDR3 has 16 residues. The V and J ends lost 4 bases and 0 bases, in that order; junction bases with no gene match: 7. The CDR3 DNA follows: TGCAGTGCTACCGACAGGGGATACGCAACTAATGAAAAACTGTTTTTT. Amino acids: CSATDRGYATNEKLFF.

This clonotype turned up a few times. The chain links TRBV2 to TRBJ2-2, with 8 bases aligning to TRBD1. Germline-derived CDR1 and CDR2 are SNHLY and FYNNEI. The CDR3 totals 15 residues. V gave up 7 bases and J gave up 5 bases; unmatched junction bases: 9. The CDR3 DNA follows: TGTGCCAGCAAAAAGAGGACAGGGTCAACCGGGGAGCTGTTTTTT. Amino acids: CASKKRTGSTGELFF. Full variable domain (missing parts from reference TRBV2 and TRBJ2-2): EPEVTQTPSHQVTQMGQEVILRCVPISNHLYFYWYRQILGQKVEFLVSFYNNEISEKSEIFDDQFSVERPDGSNFTLKIRSTKLEDSAMYFCASKKRTGSTGELFFGEGSRLTVL.